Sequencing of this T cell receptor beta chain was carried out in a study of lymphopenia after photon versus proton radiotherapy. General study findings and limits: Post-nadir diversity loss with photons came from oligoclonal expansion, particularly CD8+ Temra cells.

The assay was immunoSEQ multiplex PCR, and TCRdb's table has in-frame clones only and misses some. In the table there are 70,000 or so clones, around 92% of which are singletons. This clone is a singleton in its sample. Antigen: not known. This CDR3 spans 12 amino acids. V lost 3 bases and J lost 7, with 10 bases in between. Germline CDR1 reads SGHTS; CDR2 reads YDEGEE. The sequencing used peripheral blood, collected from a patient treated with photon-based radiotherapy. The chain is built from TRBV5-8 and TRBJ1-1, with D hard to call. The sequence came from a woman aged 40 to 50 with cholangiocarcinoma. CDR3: CASSWTRREAFF. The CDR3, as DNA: TGTGCCAGCAGCTGGACGCGGCGTGAAGCTTTCTTT. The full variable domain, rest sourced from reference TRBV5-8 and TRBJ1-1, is EAGVTQSPTHLIKTRGQQATLRCSPISGHTSVYWYQQALGLGLQFLLWYDEGEERNRGNFPPRFSGRQFPNYSSELNVNALELEDSALYLCASSWTRREAFFGQGTRLTVV.